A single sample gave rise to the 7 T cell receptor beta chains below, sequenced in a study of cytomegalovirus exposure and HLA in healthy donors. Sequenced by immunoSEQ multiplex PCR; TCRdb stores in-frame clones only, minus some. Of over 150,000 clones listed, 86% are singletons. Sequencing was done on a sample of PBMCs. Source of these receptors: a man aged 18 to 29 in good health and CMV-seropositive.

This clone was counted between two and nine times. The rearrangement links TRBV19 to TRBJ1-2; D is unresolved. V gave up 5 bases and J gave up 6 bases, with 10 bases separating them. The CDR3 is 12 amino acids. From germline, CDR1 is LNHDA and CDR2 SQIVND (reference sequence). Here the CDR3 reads CASSPRENGYTF. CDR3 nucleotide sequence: TGTGCCAGTAGTCCCCGGGAAAATGGCTACACCTTC.

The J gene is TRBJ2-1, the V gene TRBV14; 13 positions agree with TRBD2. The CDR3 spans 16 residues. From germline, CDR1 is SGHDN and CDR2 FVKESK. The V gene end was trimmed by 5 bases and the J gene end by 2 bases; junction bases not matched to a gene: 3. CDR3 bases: TGTGCCAGCAGCGCAACTAGCGGGGGGGCCTACAATGAGCAGTTCTTC. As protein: CASSATSGGAYNEQFF.

The CDR3 here is CASSPFKLAGPDTQYF. In DNA, the CDR3 is TGTGCCAGCTCACCATTTAAACTAGCGGGGCCAGATACGCAGTATTTT. The genes are TRBV18 and TRBJ2-3; 10 nucleotides line up with TRBD2. The CDR3 extends over 16 amino acids. V shed 2 bases, J shed 4 bases, and the junction held 6 bases outside the gene matches. CDR1 and CDR2 from the germline V gene are KGHSH and LQKENI.

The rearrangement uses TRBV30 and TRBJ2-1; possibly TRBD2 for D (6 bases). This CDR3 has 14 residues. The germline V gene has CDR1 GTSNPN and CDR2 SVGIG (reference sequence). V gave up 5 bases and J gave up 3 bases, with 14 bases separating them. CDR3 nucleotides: TGTGCCTGGGTTAAGGGAGGCGTCTACAATGAGCAGTTCTTC. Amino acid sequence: CAWVKGGVYNEQFF.

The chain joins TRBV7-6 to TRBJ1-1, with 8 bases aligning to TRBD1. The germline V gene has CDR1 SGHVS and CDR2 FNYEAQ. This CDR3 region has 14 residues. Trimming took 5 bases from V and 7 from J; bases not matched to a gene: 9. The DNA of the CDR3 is TGTGCCAGCAGCCTAACCGGACAGGGTGTTGAAGCTTTCTTT. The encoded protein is CASSLTGQGVEAFF.

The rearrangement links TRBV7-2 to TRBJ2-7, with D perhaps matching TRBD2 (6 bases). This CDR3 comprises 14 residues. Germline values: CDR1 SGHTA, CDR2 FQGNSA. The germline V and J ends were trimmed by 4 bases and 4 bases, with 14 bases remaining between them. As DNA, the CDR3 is TGTGCCAGCAGCTATGGTAGCGGACTGTACGAGCAGTACTTC. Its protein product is CASSYGSGLYEQYF. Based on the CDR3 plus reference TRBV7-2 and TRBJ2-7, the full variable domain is GAGVSQSPSNKVTEKGKDVELRCDPISGHTALYWYRQSLGQGLEFLIYFQGNSAPDKSGLPSDRFSAERTGGSVSTLTIQRTQQEDSAVYLCASSYGSGLYEQYFGPGTRLTVT.

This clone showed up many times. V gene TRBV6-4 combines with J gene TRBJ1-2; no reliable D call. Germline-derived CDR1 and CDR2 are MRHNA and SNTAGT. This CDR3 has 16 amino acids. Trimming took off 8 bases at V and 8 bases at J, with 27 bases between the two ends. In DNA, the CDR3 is TGTGCCAGCCACAACCCTTGGGGAGGGAGGTTGGTCGGCTACACCTTC. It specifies CASHNPWGGRLVGYTF.